These 5 T cell receptor beta chains were sequenced from one sample in a study of Ad26.COV2.S vaccination and SARS-CoV-2 variants. The treatment here: about 20 received Ad26.COV2.S at low or high dose, single or two shots; 5 received placebo; per-sample allocation not given. Collection of the samples took place on day 63 after the first injection of vaccine or placebo. Using immunoSEQ multiplex PCR, the repertoire was profiled, and TCRdb retains in-frame clones only, with some absent. This repertoire shows roughly 500,000 clones, roughly 87% found once; its top ten account for around 2.5%. The sequencing used peripheral blood, collected in a trial of Ad26.COV2.S vaccine versus placebo. The source is a person aged 18 to 65 who received the Ad26.COV2.S COVID-19 vaccine or a placebo.

The V gene is TRBV28, the J gene TRBJ2-1; D remains unclear. The V end was cut by 7 bases, the J end by 6 bases, with 13 bases between. Germline CDR1 and CDR2: MDHEN and SYDVKM. CDR3 length equals 13 residues. The CDR3 sequence: CASKGHGFNEQFF. CDR3 nucleotide sequence: TGTGCCAGCAAAGGTCACGGCTTCAATGAGCAGTTCTTC.

The V call is TRBV5-5, the J call TRBJ2-5, with D uncertain. V shed 0 bases and J shed 5 bases, with 14 bases lying between them. The germline gives CDR1 SGHKS, CDR2 YYEKEE (reference sequence). The CDR3 totals 15 residues. The CDR3 here is CASSLGPQIRETQYF. CDR3 DNA sequence: TGTGCCAGCAGCTTGGGACCCCAAATCCGGGAGACCCAGTACTTC.

The chain links TRBV3-1 (or the pseudogene TRBV3-2) to TRBJ2-1; 12 positions agree with TRBD2. J gave up 8 bases and V 4 bases, and 12 bases lay outside the gene matches. CDR1 and CDR2 (germline): LGHDT, YNNKEL (reference sequence). The CDR3 totals 17 residues. Here the CDR3 reads CASSLLLAGGFRDEQFF. CDR3 DNA: TGTGCCAGCAGCCTCTTACTAGCGGGGGGTTTTAGGGATGAGCAGTTCTTC.

The chain recombines TRBV4-2 with TRBJ2-3; the D is unclear. V lost 3 bases to trimming and J lost 7 bases, with 11 bases between them. The CDR3 has 13 amino acids. Germline loops: CDR1 LGHNA, CDR2 YNFKEQ. This CDR3 reads CASSHPTPNTQYF. CDR3 sequence (DNA): TGTGCCAGCAGCCACCCCACTCCTAATACGCAGTATTTT.

This sequence joins TRBV4-2 and TRBJ1-2, with TRBD1 identical over 7 bases. Trimming removed 4 bases from V and 1 base from J; junction bases left unmatched: 6. The CDR3 sequence is 15 residues long. The germline CDR1 and CDR2 sequences are LGHNA and YNFKEQ. The CDR3 DNA reads as TGTGCCAGCAGCCTCGACAGGGCGGGTAACTATGGCTACACCTTC. Translation gives CASSLDRAGNYGYTF.